The T cell receptor beta chain under discussion was sequenced for a study of blood T cell repertoires in COVID-19. This CDR3 spans 15 amino acids. V was clipped by 5 bases and J by 8 bases; unmatched bases: 15. Germline-derived CDR1 and CDR2 are SGDLS and YYNGEE. This clone was counted between two and nine times. Original analysis: Reference gene primers were amplified, and this amplification served to estimate nucleated cell counts. Data came from immunoSEQ multiplex PCR; TCRdb stores just in-frame clones and leaves some out. That table is the source of V, J and clone size, and D and trimming were worked out from the DNA. Of over 85,000 clones in the sample, approximately 90% were seen once.

The sequenced material came from peripheral blood. The V gene is TRBV9, the J gene TRBJ1-2, with 7 bases identical to TRBD1. The receptor was derived from a male donor with acute or convalescent COVID-19. CDR3 residues: CASSQETGEVKGYTF. For the CDR3, the DNA is TGTGCCAGCAGTCAAGAAACAGGGGAGGTTAAAGGCTACACCTTC.